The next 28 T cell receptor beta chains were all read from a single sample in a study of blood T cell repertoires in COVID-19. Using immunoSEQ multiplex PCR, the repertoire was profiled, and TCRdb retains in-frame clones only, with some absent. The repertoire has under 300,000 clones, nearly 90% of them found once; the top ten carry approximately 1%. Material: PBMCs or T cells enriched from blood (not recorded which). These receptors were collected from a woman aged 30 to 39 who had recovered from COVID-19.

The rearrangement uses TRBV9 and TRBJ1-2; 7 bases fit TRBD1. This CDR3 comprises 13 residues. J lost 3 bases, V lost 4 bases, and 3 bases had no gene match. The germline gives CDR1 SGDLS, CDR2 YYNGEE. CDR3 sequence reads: CASSTQGYYGYTF. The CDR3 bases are TGTGCCAGCAGCACACAGGGGTACTATGGCTACACCTTC.

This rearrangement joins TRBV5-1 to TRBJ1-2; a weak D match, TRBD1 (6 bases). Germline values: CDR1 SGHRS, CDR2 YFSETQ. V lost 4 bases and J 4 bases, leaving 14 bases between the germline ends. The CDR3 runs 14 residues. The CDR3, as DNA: TGCGCCAGCAGCCCCGGGGAGGGGGGCTATGGCTACACCTTC. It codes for CASSPGEGGYGYTF. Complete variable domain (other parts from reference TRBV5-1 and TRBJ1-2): KAGVTQTPRYLIKTRGQQVTLSCSPISGHRSVSWYQQTPGQGLQFLFEYFSETQRNKGNFPGRFSGRQFSNSRSEMNVSTLELGDSALYLCASSPGEGGYGYTFGSGTRLTVV.

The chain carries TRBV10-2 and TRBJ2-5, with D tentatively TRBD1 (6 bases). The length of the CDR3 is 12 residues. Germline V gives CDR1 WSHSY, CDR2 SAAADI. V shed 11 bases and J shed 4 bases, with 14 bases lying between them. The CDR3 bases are TGCGCCTCACAGGGTAGCGTAGAGACCCAGTACTTC. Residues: CASQGSVETQYF.

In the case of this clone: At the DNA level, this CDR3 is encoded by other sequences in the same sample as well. The CDR3 DNA sequence: TGCGCCAGCAGCTTAGGGGGGAACACTGAAGCTTTCTTT. Protein: CASSLGGNTEAFF. The genes are TRBV5-1 and TRBJ1-1; D may be TRBD1 (6 bases). CDR3 length equals 13 residues. Germline CDR1 SGHRS, CDR2 YFSETQ. The ends were cut back, 2 bases at V and 1 base at J, with 6 bases in the middle.

DNA for the CDR3: TGTGCCAGCAGCTTAGGACAAAATCAGCCCCAGCATTTT. This codes for CASSLGQNQPQHF. The chain combines TRBV11-2 with TRBJ1-5; D remains unclear. Germline loops: CDR1 SGHAT, CDR2 FQNNGV. CDR3 length: 13 residues. Trimming cost V 1 base and J 4 bases, with 5 bases left between them. The full variable domain, with the rest looked up from reference TRBV11-2 and TRBJ1-5, is EAGVAQSPRYKIIEKRQSVAFWCNPISGHATLYWYQQILGQGPKLLIQFQNNGVVDDSQLPKDRFSAERLKGVDSTLKIQPAKLEDSAVYLCASSLGQNQPQHFGDGTRLSIL.

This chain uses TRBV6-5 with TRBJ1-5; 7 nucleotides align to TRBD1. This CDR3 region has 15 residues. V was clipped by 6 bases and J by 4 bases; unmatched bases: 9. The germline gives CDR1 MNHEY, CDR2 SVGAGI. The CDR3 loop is CASSSTGALNQPQHF. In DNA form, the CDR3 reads TGTGCCAGCAGCAGCACAGGGGCCCTAAATCAGCCCCAGCATTTT.

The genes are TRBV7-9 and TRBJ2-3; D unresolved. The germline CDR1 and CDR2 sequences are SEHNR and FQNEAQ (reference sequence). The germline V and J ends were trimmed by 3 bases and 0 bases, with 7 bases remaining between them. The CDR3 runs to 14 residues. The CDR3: CASSFTPSTDTQYF. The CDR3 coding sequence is TGTGCCAGCAGCTTCACACCTAGCACAGATACGCAGTATTTT.

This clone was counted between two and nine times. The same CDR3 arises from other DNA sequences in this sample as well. For the CDR3, the DNA is TGTGCCAGCAGCGTCAGCGGGAGAGGGGCAGATACGCAGTATTTT. The encoded protein is CASSVSGRGADTQYF. The chain uses TRBV9 and TRBJ2-3; TRBD2 matches 8 bases. V was clipped by 2 bases and J by 4 bases; unmatched bases: 6. The CDR3 runs 15 residues. From germline, CDR1 is SGDLS and CDR2 YYNGEE.

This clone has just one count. The CDR3 protein is CASSSWTGKNTEAFF. The CDR3 DNA sequence: TGCGCCAGCAGCTCCTGGACAGGGAAGAACACTGAAGCTTTCTTT. The chain carries TRBV5-1 and TRBJ1-1; 8 nucleotides line up with TRBD1. Germline trimming cut 3 bases from V and 1 base from J; bases unmatched to any gene: 5. Germline V lookup: CDR1 SGHRS, CDR2 YFSETQ. The CDR3 is made up of 15 amino acids.

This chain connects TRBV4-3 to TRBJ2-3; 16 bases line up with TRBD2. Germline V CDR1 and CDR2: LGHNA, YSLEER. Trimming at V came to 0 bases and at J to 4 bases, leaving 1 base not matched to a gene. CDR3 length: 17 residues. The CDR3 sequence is CASSQDGTSGGADTQYF. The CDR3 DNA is TGCGCCAGCAGCCAAGACGGGACTAGCGGGGGGGCAGATACGCAGTATTTT.

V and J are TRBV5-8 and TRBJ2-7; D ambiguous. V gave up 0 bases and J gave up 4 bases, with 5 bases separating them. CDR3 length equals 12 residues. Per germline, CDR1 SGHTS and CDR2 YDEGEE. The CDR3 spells CASSLVHYEQYF. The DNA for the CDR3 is TGTGCCAGCAGCTTGGTCCATTACGAGCAGTACTTC.

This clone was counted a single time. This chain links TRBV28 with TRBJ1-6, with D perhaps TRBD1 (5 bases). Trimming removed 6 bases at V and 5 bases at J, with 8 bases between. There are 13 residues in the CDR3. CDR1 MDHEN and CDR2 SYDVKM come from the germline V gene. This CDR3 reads CASRGLHNSPLHF. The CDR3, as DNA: TGTGCCAGCAGGGGACTACATAATTCACCCCTCCACTTT.

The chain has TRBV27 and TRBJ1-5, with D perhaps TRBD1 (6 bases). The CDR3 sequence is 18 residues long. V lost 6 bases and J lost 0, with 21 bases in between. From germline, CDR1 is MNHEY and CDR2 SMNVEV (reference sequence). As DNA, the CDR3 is TGTGCCAGCAGGACGACAGGCCCCCTTCCCTATAGCAATCAGCCCCAGCATTTT. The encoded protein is CASRTTGPLPYSNQPQHF.

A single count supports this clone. The CDR3 protein is CASSFTGGFEQYF. CDR3 in DNA: TGTGCCAGCAGTTTCACAGGGGGGTTCGAGCAGTACTTC. The chain recombines TRBV27 with TRBJ2-7; 8 bases are shared with TRBD1. From germline, CDR1 is MNHEY and CDR2 SMNVEV (reference sequence). The CDR3 covers 13 residues. Germline trimming cut 3 bases from V and 6 bases from J; bases unmatched to any gene: 4.

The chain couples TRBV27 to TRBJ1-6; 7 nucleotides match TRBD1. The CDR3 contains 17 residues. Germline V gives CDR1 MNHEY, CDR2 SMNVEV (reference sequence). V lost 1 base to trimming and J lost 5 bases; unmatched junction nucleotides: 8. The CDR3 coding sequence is TGTGCCAGCAGTTTATATCCCCGGACAGGTCATAATTCACCCCTCCACTTT. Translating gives CASSLYPRTGHNSPLHF.

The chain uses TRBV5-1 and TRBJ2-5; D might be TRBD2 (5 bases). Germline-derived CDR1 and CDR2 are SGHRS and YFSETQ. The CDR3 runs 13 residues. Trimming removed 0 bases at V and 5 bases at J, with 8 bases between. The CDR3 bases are TGCGCCAGCAGCTTGGGGACTTTTGAGACCCAGTACTTC. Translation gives CASSLGTFETQYF.

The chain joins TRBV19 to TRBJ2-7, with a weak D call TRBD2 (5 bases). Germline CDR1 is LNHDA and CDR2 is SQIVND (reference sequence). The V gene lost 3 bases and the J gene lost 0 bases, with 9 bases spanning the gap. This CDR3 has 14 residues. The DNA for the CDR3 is TGTGCCAGTAGTATTAGCGACGGCTCCTACGAGCAGTACTTC. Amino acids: CASSISDGSYEQYF. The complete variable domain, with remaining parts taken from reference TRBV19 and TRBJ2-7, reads DGGITQSPKYLFRKEGQNVTLSCEQNLNHDAMYWYRQDPGQGLRLIYYSQIVNDFQKGDIAEGYSVSREKKESFPLTVTSAQKNPTAFYLCASSISDGSYEQYFGPGTRLTVT.

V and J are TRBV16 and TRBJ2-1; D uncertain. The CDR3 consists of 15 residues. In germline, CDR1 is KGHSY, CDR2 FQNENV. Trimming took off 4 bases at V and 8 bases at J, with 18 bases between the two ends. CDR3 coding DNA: TGTGCCAGCAGCCCCCATCGGCAGGTTTTCTATGAGCAGTTCTTC. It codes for CASSPHRQVFYEQFF.

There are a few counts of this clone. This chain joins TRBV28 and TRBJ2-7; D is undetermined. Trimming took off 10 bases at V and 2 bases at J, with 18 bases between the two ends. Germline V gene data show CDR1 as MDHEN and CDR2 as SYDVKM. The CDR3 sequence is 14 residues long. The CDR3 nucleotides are TGTGCCACCAGGAGTAGCATGAGGCCCTACGAGCAGTACTTC. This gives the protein CATRSSMRPYEQYF.

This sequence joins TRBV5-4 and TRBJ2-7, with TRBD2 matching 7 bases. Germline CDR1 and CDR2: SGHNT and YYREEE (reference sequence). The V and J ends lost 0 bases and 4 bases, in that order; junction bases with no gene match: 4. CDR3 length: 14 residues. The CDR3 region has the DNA TGTGCCAGCAGCTTGGGCGGGAGATCGTACGAGCAGTACTTC. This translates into CASSLGGRSYEQYF.

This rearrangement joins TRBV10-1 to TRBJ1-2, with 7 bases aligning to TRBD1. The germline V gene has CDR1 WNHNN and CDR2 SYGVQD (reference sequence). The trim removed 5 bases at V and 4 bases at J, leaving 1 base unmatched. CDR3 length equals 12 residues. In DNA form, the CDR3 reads TGCGCCAGCAGTCGGGACAGCTATGGCTACACCTTC. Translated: CASSRDSYGYTF.

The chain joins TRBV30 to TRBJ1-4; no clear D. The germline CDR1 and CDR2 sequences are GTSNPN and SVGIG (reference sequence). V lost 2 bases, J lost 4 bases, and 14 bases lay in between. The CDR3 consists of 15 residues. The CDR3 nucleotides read TGTGCCTGGAGTCTGTTTCGGGGAGGTAATGAAAAACTGTTTTTT. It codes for CAWSLFRGGNEKLFF.

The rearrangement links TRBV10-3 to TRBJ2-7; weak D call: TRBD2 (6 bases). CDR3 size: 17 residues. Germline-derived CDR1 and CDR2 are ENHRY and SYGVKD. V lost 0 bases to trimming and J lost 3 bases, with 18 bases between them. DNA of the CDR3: TGTGCCATCAGTGAGTCTCGGGGTAGCGGAGTATACTACGAGCAGTACTTC. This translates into CAISESRGSGVYYEQYF.

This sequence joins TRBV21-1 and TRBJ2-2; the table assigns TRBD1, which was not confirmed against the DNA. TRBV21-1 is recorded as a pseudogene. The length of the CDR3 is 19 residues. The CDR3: CASSKVQIGTEKNTGELFF. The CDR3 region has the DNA TGTGCCAGCAGCAAAGTTCAAATAGGGACAGAAAAGAACACCGGGGAGCTGTTTTTT.

CDR3 DNA sequence: TGTGCCACCGATCGCGTCAGGGGGAACACCGGGGAGCTGTTTTTT. It encodes CATDRVRGNTGELFF. V usage is TRBV19 and J usage is TRBJ2-2; possibly TRBD1 for D (6 bases). Germline lookup yields CDR1 LNHDA and CDR2 SQIVND (reference sequence). The length of the CDR3 is 15 residues. V shed 10 bases and J shed 1 base, with 16 bases lying between them.

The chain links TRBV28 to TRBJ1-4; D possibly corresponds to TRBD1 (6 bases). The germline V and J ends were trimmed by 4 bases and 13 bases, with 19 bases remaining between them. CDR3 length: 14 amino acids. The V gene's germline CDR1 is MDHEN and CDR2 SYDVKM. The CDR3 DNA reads TGTGCCAGCAGTTCTGATACAGGGACCGTGAGACTGTTTTTT. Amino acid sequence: CASSSDTGTVRLFF.

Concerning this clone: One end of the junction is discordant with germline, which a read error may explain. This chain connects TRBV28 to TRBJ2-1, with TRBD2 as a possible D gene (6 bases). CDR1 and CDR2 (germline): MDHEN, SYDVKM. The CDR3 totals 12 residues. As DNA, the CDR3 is TGCCTCAGCGGGTCATCCTACAATGAGCAGTTCTTC. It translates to CLSGSSYNEQFF.

For the CDR3, the DNA is TGTGCCAGCAGTTTGATTCTCGGCGGGAGGAAGTCAGATACGCAGTATTTT. It is translated as CASSLILGGRKSDTQYF. The V and J genes are TRBV28 and TRBJ2-3, with TRBD2 matching over 8 bases. This CDR3 region has 17 residues. The V gene's germline CDR1 is MDHEN and CDR2 SYDVKM. V lost 3 bases and J lost 4; bases outside the gene matches: 12.